This is a list of T cell receptor beta chains from one sample in a study of Tregs in tolerant kidney transplant recipients. Sequenced by immunoSEQ multiplex PCR; TCRdb stores in-frame clones only, minus some. This table holds roughly 20,000 clones, 65% found once. Their recognized antigens are unknown. The sequenced material came from Tregs from blood cultured with allogeneic cells. The receptors here all came from a human donor in good health. The CDR3 runs from the conserved cysteine through the conserved F or W. A D gene is named only where the DNA matches it firmly. Expanded clones are given a class, and other clones once, few, many or no size at all.

TRBJ2-7	TRBV29-1	medium-sized	NA	TGCAGCGTTGTCGGCGGGCAATCCTACGAGCAGTACTTC	CSVVGGQSYEQYF
TRBJ2-3	TRBV19	NA	TRBD1	TGTGCCAGTAGTGGCTGGACAGGGCCAGATACGCAGTATTTT	CASSGWTGPDTQYF
TRBJ2-1	TRBV10-1	NA	TRBD2	TGCGCCAGCAGTGAAGGCCTAGCGGGAGGGCCTACCTACAATGAGCAGTTCTTC	CASSEGLAGGPTYNEQFF
TRBJ1-1	TRBV19	NA	TRBD1	TGTGCGACCGCTAATATATGGCCGGACAGGGTAATATTTGCTGAAGCTTTCTTT	CATANIWPDRVIFAEAFF
TRBJ2-1	TRBV10-1	medium-sized	NA	TGCGCCAGCAGTGATTGGCAGGGGGGGAGAAATGAGCAGTTCTTC	CASSDWQGGRNEQFF
TRBJ1-3	TRBV7-8	NA	NA	TGTGCCAGCAGCTTCCGTTTCGGCGTCTCTGGAAACACCATATATTTT	CASSFRFGVSGNTIYF
TRBJ2-7	TRBV5-1	NA	TRBD1	TGCGCCAGCAGCTTGCGACAGGGGCCCTACGAGCAGTACTTC	CASSLRQGPYEQYF
TRBJ2-1	TRBV9	NA	TRBD2	TGTGCCAGCAGCGTAGGTTGGTCCGGGACTAGCGCCGATGAGCAGTTCTTC	CASSVGWSGTSADEQFF
TRBJ1-2	TRBV6-6	NA	NA	TGTGCCAGCAGTTACTACGGACAGAGCTATGGCTACACCTTC	CASSYYGQSYGYTF
TRBJ2-4	TRBV6-5	NA	NA	TGTGCCAGCAGTTACGAGGCCGGCCGTATTCAGTACTTC	CASSYEAGRIQYF
TRBJ1-1	TRBV9	NA	TRBD1	TGTGCCAGCAGCGCGTTGCCGACAGGGGTGAACACTGAAGCTTTCTTT	CASSALPTGVNTEAFF
TRBJ2-5	TRBV10-1	few	TRBD1	TGCGCCAGCAGTCCGGCTGAACCGGGACAGGCCCAAGAGACCCAGTACTTC	CASSPAEPGQAQETQYF
TRBJ1-3	TRBV7-6	NA	TRBD1	TGTGCCAGCAGCCAGCCCGGGACAGGGAGCACCATATATTTT	CASSQPGTGSTIYF
TRBJ2-5	TRBV19	NA	TRBD1	TGTGCCAGTAGTCCACGGGACAGGGGCCAGACCCAGTACTTC	CASSPRDRGQTQYF
TRBJ1-1	TRBV15	NA	NA	TGTGCCACCAGCAGAGACCCGCCCGGCGGGGGCAGTGAAGCTTTCTTT	CATSRDPPGGGSEAFF
TRBJ1-5	TRBV5-6	few	NA	TGTGCCAGCAGCTTGCGAGGGGGGGGTAGCAATCAGCCCCAGCATTTT	CASSLRGGGSNQPQHF
TRBJ1-1	TRBV2	NA	NA	TGTGCCAGCAGTGCTCGGGCCACGAACACTGAAGCTTTCTTT	CASSARATNTEAFF
TRBJ1-2	TRBV6-5	NA	NA	TGTGCCAGCACATCGCGGGATCGCTACACCTTC	CASTSRDRYTF
TRBJ2-3	TRBV10-1	NA	NA	TGCGCCAGCAGTGGGGGGAGCGGGTGGACAGATACGCAGTATTTT	CASSGGSGWTDTQYF
TRBJ2-7	TRBV5-1	NA	NA	TGTGCCAGCAGCTTGGTGGGGTCGCTAACCTACGAGCAGTACTTC	CASSLVGSLTYEQYF
TRBJ2-5	TRBV7-2	NA	TRBD2	TGTGCCAGCAGCTTAGCGCTTGGGGGAGGGGTAGAGACCCAGTACTTC	CASSLALGGGVETQYF
TRBJ1-2	TRBV19	NA	NA	TGTGCCAGTAGTATATCGATCCCGGGCAGGAACTATGGCTACACCTTC	CASSISIPGRNYGYTF
TRBJ2-2	TRBV18	few	NA	TGTGCCAGCTCGGCAGACCACACCGGGGAGCTGTTTTTT	CASSADHTGELFF
TRBJ1-2	TRBV5-5	NA	NA	TGTGCCAGCAGCTTGGGTACAGTTGGCTACACCTTC	CASSLGTVGYTF
TRBJ2-3	TRBV2	NA	NA	TGTGCCAGCGGGACAAACACAGATACGCAGTATTTT	CASGTNTDTQYF
TRBJ2-2	TRBV6-6	NA	TRBD1	TGTGCCAGCGGGAGAGCAGGGGGGAACACCGGGGAGCTGTTTTTT	CASGRAGGNTGELFF
TRBJ2-5	TRBV18	NA	NA	TGTGCCAGCTCACTAAACCGGGGCCAAGAGACCCAGTACTTC	CASSLNRGQETQYF
TRBJ1-5	TRBV6-5	NA	NA	TGTGCCAGCAGTTCACCTTGGGGGATGAGCAATCAGCCCCAGCATTTT	CASSSPWGMSNQPQHF
TRBJ2-1	TRBV30	NA	NA	TGTGCCTGGGGATACTCCTACAATGAGCAGTTCTTC	CAWGYSYNEQFF
TRBJ2-1	TRBV9	NA	TRBD2	TGTGCCAGCAGCATACGACTAGCGGGAGGGAACAATGAGCAGTTCTTC	CASSIRLAGGNNEQFF
TRBJ1-2	TRBV6-1	NA	NA	TGTGCCAGCAGCAGGGGCTATGGCTACACCTTC	CASSRGYGYTF
TRBJ1-2	TRBV23-1	once	TRBD1	TGCGCCAGCAGCCGAACCAGGGGGAGGAATTATGGCTACACCTTC	CASSRTRGRNYGYTF
TRBJ2-7	TRBV6-1	NA	TRBD1	TGTGCCAGCAGTACCCGGACAGGGATCGAGCAGTACTTC	CASSTRTGIEQYF
TRBJ1-3	TRBV6-5	NA	NA	TGTGCCAGCGGAAACAACCCAAGAAACACCATATATTTT	CASGNNPRNTIYF
TRBJ2-7	TRBV7-2	NA	NA	TGTGCCAGCAGCTTTACACGGACTACCTACGAGCAGTACTTC	CASSFTRTTYEQYF
TRBJ1-1	TRBV7-9	few	TRBD1	TGTGCCAGCAGCTTTCAGGGGGCGCGGGTCACTGAAGCTTTCTTT	CASSFQGARVTEAFF
TRBJ2-7	TRBV7-6	NA	NA	TGTGCCAGCAGCTTAAGGGGACCTGACTCCTACGAGCAGTACTTC	CASSLRGPDSYEQYF
TRBJ1-1	TRBV6-6	NA	NA	TGTGCCAGCAGTTACGGGGGATCATGGGTAACTGAAGCTTTCTTT	CASSYGGSWVTEAFF
TRBJ1-4	TRBV6-1	NA	NA	TGTGCCAGCAGGTTACCTGGCAAGGGGGGAAAACTGTTTTTT	CASRLPGKGGKLFF
TRBJ1-1	TRBV5-1	NA	NA	TGCGCCAGCAGCTTGGCCGGACAGAGGGTCAACACTGAAGCTTTCTTT	CASSLAGQRVNTEAFF
TRBJ2-1	TRBV5-4	NA	NA	TGTGCCAGCAGCGCCAGGGGGGGGTTCTCCTACAATGAGCAGTTCTTC	CASSARGGFSYNEQFF
TRBJ2-7	TRBV12-5	NA	NA	TGTGCTAGTGGTTTGAGCTATTTGGGCTCCTACGAGCAGTACTTC	CASGLSYLGSYEQYF
TRBJ2-2	TRBV10-3	NA	TRBD2	TGTGCCATCAGCCGTAGGGCCGGGACTAGCGGGGGGACGAACACCGGGGAGCTGTTTTTT	CAISRRAGTSGGTNTGELFF
TRBJ2-2	TRBV30	NA	NA	TGTGCCTGGAGTAGAGACTTCACCGGGGAGCTGTTTTTT	CAWSRDFTGELFF
TRBJ2-3	TRBV10-1	NA	TRBD2	TGCGCCAGCAGTGCCTGGACTAGCGGCAGCACAGATACGCAGTATTTT	CASSAWTSGSTDTQYF
TRBJ1-3	TRBV5-6	NA	TRBD1	TGTGCCAGCAGCCTGACAGGGTTTGGTTCTGGAAACACCATATATTTT	CASSLTGFGSGNTIYF
TRBJ1-5	TRBV27	few	NA	TGTGCCAGCAGTTTTTACGGGAGCAATCAGCCCCAGCATTTT	CASSFYGSNQPQHF
TRBJ2-3	TRBV4-1	NA	TRBD2	TGCGCCAGCAGCCAAGATCAGATTACTAGCGGATCTAGCACAGATACGCAGTATTTT	CASSQDQITSGSSTDTQYF
TRBJ1-6	TRBV6-5	few	NA	TGTGCCAGCAGGGAAGGGCGATCACCCCTCCACTTT	CASREGRSPLHF
TRBJ1-1	TRBV19	NA	NA	TGTGCCAGTAGTAGGGGGCCTGGGACTGAAGCTTTCTTT	CASSRGPGTEAFF
TRBJ2-3	TRBV9	NA	TRBD1	TGTGCCAGCAGCGTAGATCAGGGGGCAACAGATACGCAGTATTTT	CASSVDQGATDTQYF
TRBJ2-3	TRBV29-1	NA	TRBD1	TGCAGCTACCGACAGGGTCCAGATACGCAGTATTTT	CSYRQGPDTQYF
TRBJ2-2	TRBV6-5	once	NA	TGTGCCAGCAGTTACGGGCGGGGATTGGACACCGGGGAGCTGTTTTTT	CASSYGRGLDTGELFF